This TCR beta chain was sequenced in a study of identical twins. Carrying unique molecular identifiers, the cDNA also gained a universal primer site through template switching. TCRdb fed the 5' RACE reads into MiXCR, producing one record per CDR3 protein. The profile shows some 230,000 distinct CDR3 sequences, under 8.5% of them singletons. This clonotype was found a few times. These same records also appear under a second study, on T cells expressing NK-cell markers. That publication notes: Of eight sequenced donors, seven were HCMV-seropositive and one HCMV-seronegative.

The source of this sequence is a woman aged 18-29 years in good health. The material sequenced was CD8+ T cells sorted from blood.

The CDR3 nucleotides are TGTGCCATCAGTGAATTAAACACCATATATTTT. Amino acids: CAISELNTIYF. The chain couples TRBV10-3 to TRBJ1-3; no definite D call. The CDR3 covers 11 residues. Germline CDR1 ENHRY, CDR2 SYGVKD. Trimming removed 3 bases at V and 6 bases at J, with 3 bases between.